A single sample is the source of the 22 T cell receptor beta chains below, sequenced in a study of cytomegalovirus exposure and HLA in healthy donors. The PCR ran on 60 Vbeta and 13 Jbeta primers. TCRdb keeps only in-frame clones here, not all; method: immunoSEQ multiplex PCR. The sample lists 150,000 to 200,000 clones, roughly four fifths occurring once. The sequencing sample was made of PBMCs. The receptors here all came from a man aged 50-59 years in good health and CMV-seropositive.

This clone was observed a few times. The chain has TRBV9 and TRBJ1-4, with a tentative D call TRBD1 (6 bases). CDR3 size: 14 residues. Germline V gives CDR1 SGDLS, CDR2 YYNGEE. V gave up 2 bases and J gave up 7 bases, with 12 bases separating them. Here the CDR3 reads CASSVSGVFEKLFF. The CDR3 DNA reads TGTGCCAGCAGCGTCTCAGGGGTATTTGAAAAACTGTTTTTT. The full variable domain, rest sourced from reference TRBV9 and TRBJ1-4, is DSGVTQTPKHLITATGQRVTLRCSPRSGDLSVYWYQQSLDQGLQFLIQYYNGEERAKGNILERFSAQQFPDLHSELNLSSLELGDSALYFCASSVSGVFEKLFFGSGTQLSVL.

This clone was seen a handful of times. The chain is built from TRBV2 and TRBJ1-6; D perhaps matches TRBD1 (5 bases). V was cut by 4 bases and J by 8 bases, with 18 bases left in between. Germline V gene data show CDR1 as SNHLY and CDR2 as FYNNEI. The CDR3 covers 16 residues. For the CDR3, the DNA is TGTGCCAGCAGTGCACCTATGACAGATTTAGATTCACCCCTCCACTTT. Its translation: CASSAPMTDLDSPLHF.

The chain combines TRBV4-3 with TRBJ1-1; D is perhaps TRBD1 (6 bases). Germline V gene lookup returns CDR1 LGHNA and CDR2 YSLEER. CDR3 length: 14 residues. The germline V and J ends were trimmed by 5 bases and 6 bases, with 16 bases remaining between them. The CDR3 region is CASSSRGRGAEAFF. Written as DNA, the CDR3 is TGCGCCAGCAGCTCGAGGGGGAGGGGAGCTGAAGCTTTCTTT.

This clone was detected a few times. The genes are TRBV7-2 and TRBJ2-6; D possibly corresponds to TRBD1 (5 bases). The ends were cut back, 5 bases at V and 1 base at J, with 9 bases in the middle. The germline V gene has CDR1 SGHTA and CDR2 FQGNSA. The CDR3 is made up of 15 amino acids. CDR3 residues: CASSLGASGANVLTF. The DNA for the CDR3 is TGTGCCAGCAGCCTTGGGGCATCTGGGGCCAACGTCCTGACTTTC.

This chain joins TRBV30 and TRBJ1-2; 9 bases are a match to TRBD1. The CDR3 length is 18 residues. The junction had 16 bases not matched to a gene; V was cut back by 4 bases and J by 1 base. Germline V gene lookup returns CDR1 GTSNPN and CDR2 SVGIG (reference sequence). CDR3 coding DNA: TGTGCCTGGAATCGATTGAGGGGGACAGGGCGATTTAACTATGGCTACACCTTC. Translating gives CAWNRLRGTGRFNYGYTF.

The genes are TRBV13 and TRBJ2-1, with unresolved D. Trimming removed 0 bases at V and 8 bases at J, with 11 bases between. Germline lookup yields CDR1 PRHDT and CDR2 FYEKMQ (reference sequence). The CDR3 length is 14 residues. The CDR3 loop is CASSLGSQVDEQFF. CDR3 nucleotides: TGTGCCAGCAGCTTAGGATCCCAGGTCGATGAGCAGTTCTTC.

The chain joins TRBV19 to TRBJ2-6; D unresolved. CDR3 length: 18 amino acids. The V end was cut by 2 bases, the J end by 2 bases, with 16 bases between. Germline loops: CDR1 LNHDA, CDR2 SQIVND (reference sequence). CDR3: CASSITGTLSAGANVLTF. DNA of the CDR3: TGTGCCAGTAGTATAACGGGTACTTTATCGGCTGGGGCCAACGTCCTGACTTTC.

The chain joins TRBV9 to TRBJ2-3, with a tentative D call TRBD2 (5 bases). This CDR3 is 16 amino acids long. Trimming took off 0 bases at V and 2 bases at J, with 13 bases between the two ends. CDR1 is SGDLS and CDR2 is YYNGEE in the germline V gene. The CDR3 loop reads CASSVGTGLITDTQYF. The CDR3 bases are TGTGCCAGCAGCGTAGGGACTGGGTTAATCACAGATACGCAGTATTTT.

V usage is TRBV25-1 and J usage is TRBJ2-3; 9 bases match TRBD2. The CDR3 sequence is 16 residues long. V trimming: 8 bases; J trimming: 6 bases; junction bases outside the gene matches: 15. Germline V gene data show CDR1 as MGHDK and CDR2 as SYGVNS. The CDR3 region has the DNA TGTGCCAGCGCCAGGCCGGGGCGGGGGGGAAGGGATACGCAGTATTTT. Protein: CASARPGRGGRDTQYF. Drawing the rest from reference TRBV25-1 and TRBJ2-3, the complete variable domain is EADIYQTPRYLVIGTGKKITLECSQTMGHDKMYWYQQDPGMELHLIHYSYGVNSTEKGDLSSESTVSRIRTEHFPLTLESARPSHTSQYLCASARPGRGGRDTQYFGPGTRLTVL.

CDR3 bases: TGTGCCAGCAGCTTAGAGGAGGCCGGGGAGCTGTTTTTT. This codes for CASSLEEAGELFF. This sequence joins TRBV11-2 and TRBJ2-2, with a possible D match to TRBD2 (5 bases). Trimming left V 0 bases short and J 6 bases short, with 5 bases between. This CDR3 is built from 13 residues. The germline V gene encodes CDR1 SGHAT and CDR2 FQNNGV. Based on the CDR3 plus reference TRBV11-2 and TRBJ2-2, the full variable domain is EAGVAQSPRYKIIEKRQSVAFWCNPISGHATLYWYQQILGQGPKLLIQFQNNGVVDDSQLPKDRFSAERLKGVDSTLKIQPAKLEDSAVYLCASSLEEAGELFFGEGSRLTVL.

This chain links TRBV7-9 with TRBJ1-5; D is unclear. This CDR3 region has 12 residues. V lost 4 bases and J 5 bases, leaving 6 bases between the germline ends. Germline V gives CDR1 SEHNR, CDR2 FQNEAQ (reference sequence). This CDR3 reads CASSSGDQPQHF. CDR3 in DNA: TGTGCCAGCAGCTCCGGAGATCAGCCCCAGCATTTT.

This clone was detected only a few times. The rearrangement uses TRBV5-3 and TRBJ2-3; 10 positions agree with TRBD2. TRBV5-3 is noted as an ORF with a role that remains uncertain. V gave up 0 bases and J gave up 1 base; unmatched junction bases: 11. This CDR3 has 19 residues. CDR3 sequence (DNA): TGTGCCAGAAGCTTGGTTGAGCCACCTAGCGGGAGTGGCACAGATACGCAGTATTTT. It yields the protein CARSLVEPPSGSGTDTQYF.

V is TRBV19 and J is TRBJ1-4; 7 positions agree with TRBD1. The V and J ends lost 6 bases and 0 bases, in that order; junction bases with no gene match: 13. CDR1 LNHDA and CDR2 SQIVND come from the germline V gene (reference sequence). CDR3 length equals 18 residues. The CDR3 region has the DNA TGTGCCAGTAGGATACCTCAGGGGGTAAGGGCAACTAATGAAAAACTGTTTTTT. Its translation: CASRIPQGVRATNEKLFF.

The chain has TRBV5-6 and TRBJ2-5; TRBD2 agrees at 7 bases. CDR1 and CDR2 (germline): SGHDT, YYEEEE. J lost 7 bases, V lost 0 bases, and 6 bases had no gene match. The CDR3 length is 14 residues. The CDR3 protein is CASSLGDYGGTQYF. CDR3 sequence (DNA): TGTGCCAGCAGCTTGGGGGACTATGGTGGGACCCAGTACTTC.

The chain is built from TRBV28 and TRBJ1-5, with 7 bases matching TRBD1. Germline V CDR1 and CDR2: MDHEN, SYDVKM. This CDR3 is built from 14 residues. Trimming at V came to 6 bases and at J to 5 bases, leaving 7 bases not matched to a gene. DNA for the CDR3: TGTGCCAGCAGGACACAGGGGCAACATCAGCCCCAGCATTTT. Its protein is CASRTQGQHQPQHF.

The chain combines TRBV13 with TRBJ2-3; TRBD1 matches at 10 bases. Per the germline V gene, CDR1 is PRHDT and CDR2 is FYEKMQ (reference sequence). With 1 base clipped from V and 1 base from J, the junction kept 11 bases outside the gene matches. The CDR3 totals 19 residues. CDR3 residues: CASSLAGTGVPSRTDTQYF. In DNA, the CDR3 is TGTGCCAGCAGCTTAGCTGGGACAGGGGTCCCCTCACGCACAGATACGCAGTATTTT. The full variable domain, in which reference TRBV13 and TRBJ2-3 provide the parts outside the CDR3, is AAGVIQSPRHLIKEKRETATLKCYPIPRHDTVYWYQQGPGQDPQFLISFYEKMQSDKGSIPDRFSAQQFSDYHSELNMSSLELGDSALYFCASSLAGTGVPSRTDTQYFGPGTRLTVL.

This chain connects TRBV7-2 to TRBJ1-6; tentative D call: TRBD1 (6 bases). This CDR3 spans 15 amino acids. The germline gives CDR1 SGHTA, CDR2 FQGNSA. Trimming stripped 2 bases from V and 9 bases from J, with 14 bases between. The chain's CDR3 is CASSLHRDGSSPLHF. CDR3 sequence (DNA): TGTGCCAGCAGCTTACACAGGGATGGAAGTTCACCCCTCCACTTT.

This chain links TRBV4-2 with TRBJ2-7; perhaps TRBD1 as D (6 bases). V gave up 8 bases and J gave up 7 bases, with 18 bases separating them. Germline V gene sequence: CDR1 LGHNA, CDR2 YNFKEQ. The CDR3 length is 13 residues. This chain's CDR3 is CASPGHLRREQYF. In nucleotides, the CDR3 is TGTGCCAGCCCGGGACATTTACGACGGGAGCAGTACTTC.

The rearrangement uses TRBV27 and TRBJ2-5, with 9 bases identical to TRBD1. Germline assignment: CDR1 MNHEY and CDR2 SMNVEV (reference sequence). The CDR3 runs 13 residues. Trimming cost V 7 bases and J 9 bases; bases outside gene matches: 9. The CDR3 is CASMGTGRAAQYF. CDR3 sequence (DNA): TGTGCCAGCATGGGGACAGGGCGGGCGGCCCAGTACTTC.

The gene calls are TRBV30 and TRBJ1-6; maybe TRBD1 (6 bases). V was clipped by 2 bases and J by 9 bases, with 14 bases between them. The CDR3 contains 14 residues. Germline CDR1 reads GTSNPN; CDR2 reads SVGIG (reference sequence). In DNA, the CDR3 is TGTGCCTGGAGTCGTGAGGGGGTAGGTTCACCCCTCCACTTT. This sequence encodes CAWSREGVGSPLHF.

This clone appeared once. The CDR3 spells CASSSLGQWDNEKLFF. CDR3 DNA: TGTGCCAGCAGTTCCTTGGGACAGTGGGATAATGAAAAACTGTTTTTT. The V call is TRBV6-5, the J call TRBJ1-4; 7 bases line up with TRBD1. V shed 4 bases, J shed 4 bases, and the junction held 9 bases outside the gene matches. CDR1 MNHEY and CDR2 SVGAGI come from the germline V gene. CDR3 size: 16 residues.

This chain links TRBV7-6 with TRBJ2-2; D is unresolved. The CDR3 runs 15 residues. The ends were cut back, 1 base at V and 0 bases at J, with 6 bases in the middle. Germline V gene lookup returns CDR1 SGHVS and CDR2 FNYEAQ. DNA of the CDR3: TGTGCCAGCAGCTTAGTAGCAGCGAACACCGGGGAGCTGTTTTTT. Translated, it gives CASSLVAANTGELFF.